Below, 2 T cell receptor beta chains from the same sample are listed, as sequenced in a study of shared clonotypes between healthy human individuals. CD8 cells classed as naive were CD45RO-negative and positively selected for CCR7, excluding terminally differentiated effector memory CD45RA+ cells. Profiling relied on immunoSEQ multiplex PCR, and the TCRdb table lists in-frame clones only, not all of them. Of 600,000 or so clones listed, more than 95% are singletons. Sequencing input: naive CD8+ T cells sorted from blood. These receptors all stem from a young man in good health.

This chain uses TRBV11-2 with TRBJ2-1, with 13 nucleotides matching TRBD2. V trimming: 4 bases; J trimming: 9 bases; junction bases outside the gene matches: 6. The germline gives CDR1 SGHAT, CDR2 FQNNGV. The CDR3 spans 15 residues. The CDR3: CASSSGLAGVSEQFF. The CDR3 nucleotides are TGTGCCAGCAGCTCTGGACTAGCGGGAGTTTCTGAGCAGTTCTTC.

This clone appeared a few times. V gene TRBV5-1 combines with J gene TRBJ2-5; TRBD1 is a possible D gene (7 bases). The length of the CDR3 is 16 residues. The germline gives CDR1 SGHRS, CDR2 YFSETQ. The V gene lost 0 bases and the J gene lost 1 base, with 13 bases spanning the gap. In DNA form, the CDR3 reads TGCGCCAGCAGCTTGGCCGGGGGACAGATCCAAGAGACCCAGTACTTC. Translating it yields CASSLAGGQIQETQYF.